The text below deals with one T cell receptor beta chain. The entry originates in a study of blood T cell repertoires in COVID-19. Study-wide background: Some COVID-19 samples were acute and others convalescent; all came from the United States, Italy and Spain. Sample material is recorded as cDNA or gDNA derived from T cells, B-cell-depleted T cells, or PBMCs.

Original processing methods: Amplification from reference gene primers served as the basis for estimated nucleated cell counts. Sequenced by immunoSEQ multiplex PCR; TCRdb stores in-frame clones only, minus some. D and trimming were read from the DNA, whereas the V and J calls and clone size are those reported in that table. The data show 300,000 or so clones, with roughly 84% seen just once and 1% held by the top ten. This CDR3 is built from 13 residues. V was pared by 3 bases and J by 3 bases, with 8 bases between. Germline CDR1 is SGHAT and CDR2 is FQNNGV. The chain carries TRBV11-2 and TRBJ1-1; D perhaps matches TRBD1 (5 bases). Sequenced input: peripheral blood. This receptor was obtained from a man between 50 and 59 years old with active or convalescent COVID-19. CDR3 loop: CASSFQGDTEAFF. CDR3 DNA sequence: TGTGCCAGCAGCTTCCAGGGCGACACTGAAGCTTTCTTT.